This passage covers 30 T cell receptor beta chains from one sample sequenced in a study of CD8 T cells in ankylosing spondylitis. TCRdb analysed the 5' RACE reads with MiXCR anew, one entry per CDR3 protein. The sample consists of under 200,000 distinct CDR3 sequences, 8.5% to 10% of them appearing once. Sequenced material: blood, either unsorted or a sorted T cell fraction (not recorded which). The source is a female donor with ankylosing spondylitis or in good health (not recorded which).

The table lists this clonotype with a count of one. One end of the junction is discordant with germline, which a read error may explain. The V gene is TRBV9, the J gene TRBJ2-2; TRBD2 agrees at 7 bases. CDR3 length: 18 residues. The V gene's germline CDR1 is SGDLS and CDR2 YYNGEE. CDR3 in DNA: TGTGCCAGCAGCGCCCTCTCTCTTCCGCGGGAGAACACCGGGGAGCTGTCTTTT. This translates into CASSALSLPRENTGELSF.

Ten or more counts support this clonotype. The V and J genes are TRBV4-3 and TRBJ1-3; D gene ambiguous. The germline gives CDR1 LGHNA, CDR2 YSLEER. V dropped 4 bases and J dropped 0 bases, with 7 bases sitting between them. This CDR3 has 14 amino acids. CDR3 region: CASSPRYSGNTIYF. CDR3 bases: TGCGCCAGCAGCCCGCGGTACTCTGGAAACACCATATATTTT.

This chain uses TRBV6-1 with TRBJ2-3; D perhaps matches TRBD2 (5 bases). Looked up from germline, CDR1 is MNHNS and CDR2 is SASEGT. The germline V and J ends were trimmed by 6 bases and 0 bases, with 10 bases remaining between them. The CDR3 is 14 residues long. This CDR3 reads CASSLEDSTDTQYF. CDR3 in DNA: TGTGCCAGCAGCCTGGAGGATAGCACAGATACGCAGTATTTT.

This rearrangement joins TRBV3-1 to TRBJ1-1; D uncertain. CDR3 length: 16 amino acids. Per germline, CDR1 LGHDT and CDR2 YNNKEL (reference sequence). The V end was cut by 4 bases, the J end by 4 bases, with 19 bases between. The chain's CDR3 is CASSRPTRLPATEAFF. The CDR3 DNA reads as TGTGCCAGCAGCCGCCCGACAAGACTTCCAGCCACTGAAGCTTTCTTT.

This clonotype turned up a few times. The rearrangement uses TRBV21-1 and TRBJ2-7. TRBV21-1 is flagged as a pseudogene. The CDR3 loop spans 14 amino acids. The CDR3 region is CASSKGRPSYEQYF. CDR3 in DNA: TGTGCCAGCAGCAAAGGACGGCCCTCCTACGAGCAGTACTTC.

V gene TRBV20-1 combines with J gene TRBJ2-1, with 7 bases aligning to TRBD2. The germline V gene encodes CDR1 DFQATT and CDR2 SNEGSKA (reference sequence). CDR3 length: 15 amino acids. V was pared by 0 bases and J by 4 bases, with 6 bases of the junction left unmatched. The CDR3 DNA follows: TGCAGTGCTAGAGATCCGGCTAGCGGTTACAATGAGCAGTTCTTC. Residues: CSARDPASGYNEQFF.

CDR3 loop: CASSFPGGRSPNYGYTF. The CDR3 nucleotides read TGTGCCAGCAGCTTCCCCGGTGGGAGGTCCCCTAACTATGGCTACACCTTC. The J gene is TRBJ1-2, the V gene TRBV7-9; D uncertain. V was trimmed by 3 bases and J by 0 bases, leaving 17 bases between them. The CDR3 loop spans 17 amino acids. CDR1 and CDR2 (germline): SEHNR, FQNEAQ (reference sequence).

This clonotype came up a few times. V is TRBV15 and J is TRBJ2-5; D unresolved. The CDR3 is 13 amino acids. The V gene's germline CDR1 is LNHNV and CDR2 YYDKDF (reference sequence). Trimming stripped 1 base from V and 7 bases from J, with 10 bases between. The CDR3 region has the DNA TGTGCCACCAGCAGAGCACTCCCCGGGACCCAGTACTTC. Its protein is CATSRALPGTQYF.

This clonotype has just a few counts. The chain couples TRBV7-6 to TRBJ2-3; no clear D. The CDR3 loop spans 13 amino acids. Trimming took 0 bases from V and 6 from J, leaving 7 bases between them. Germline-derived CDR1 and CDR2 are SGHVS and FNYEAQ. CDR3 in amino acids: CASSLALGDTQYF. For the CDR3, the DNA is TGTGCCAGCAGCTTAGCCCTTGGGGATACGCAGTATTTT.

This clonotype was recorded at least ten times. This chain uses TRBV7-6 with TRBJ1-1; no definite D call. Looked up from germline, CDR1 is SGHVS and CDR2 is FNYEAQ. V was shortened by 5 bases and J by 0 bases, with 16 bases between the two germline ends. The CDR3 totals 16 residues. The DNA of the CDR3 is TGTGCCAGCAGCCCCCCTTATTTGGGGATGAACACTGAAGCTTTCTTT. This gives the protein CASSPPYLGMNTEAFF.

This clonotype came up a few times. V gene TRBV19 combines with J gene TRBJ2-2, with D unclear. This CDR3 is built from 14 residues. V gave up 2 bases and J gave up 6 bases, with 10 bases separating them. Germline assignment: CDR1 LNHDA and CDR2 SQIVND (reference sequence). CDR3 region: CASSIISLPGELFF. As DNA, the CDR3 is TGTGCCAGTAGTATAATTTCTCTCCCCGGGGAGCTGTTTTTT.

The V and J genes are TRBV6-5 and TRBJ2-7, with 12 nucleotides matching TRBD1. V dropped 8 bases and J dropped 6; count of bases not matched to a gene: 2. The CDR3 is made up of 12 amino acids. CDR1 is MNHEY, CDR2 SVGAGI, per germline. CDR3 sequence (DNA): TGTGCCAGCGGGACAGGGGGCCGCGAGCAGTACTTC. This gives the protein CASGTGGREQYF.

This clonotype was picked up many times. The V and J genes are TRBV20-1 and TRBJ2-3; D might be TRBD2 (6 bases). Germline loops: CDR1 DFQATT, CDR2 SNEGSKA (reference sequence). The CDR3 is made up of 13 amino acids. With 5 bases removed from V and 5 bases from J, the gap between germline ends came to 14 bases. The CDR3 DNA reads TGCAGTGCTCGCGGAGGGATGATAGATACGCAGTATTTT. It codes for CSARGGMIDTQYF.

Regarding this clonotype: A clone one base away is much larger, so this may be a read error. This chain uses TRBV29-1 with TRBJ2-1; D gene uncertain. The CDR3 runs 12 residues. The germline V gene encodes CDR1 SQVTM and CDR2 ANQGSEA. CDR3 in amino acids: CSVASSYNERFF. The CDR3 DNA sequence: TGCAGCGTTGCCAGCTCCTACAATGAGCGGTTCTTC.

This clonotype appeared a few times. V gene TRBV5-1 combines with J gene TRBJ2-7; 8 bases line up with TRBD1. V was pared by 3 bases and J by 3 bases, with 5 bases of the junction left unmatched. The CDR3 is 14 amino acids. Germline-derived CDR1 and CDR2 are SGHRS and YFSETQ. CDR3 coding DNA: TGCGCCAGCAGCTCAGGGACAGGATACTACGAGCAGTACTTC. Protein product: CASSSGTGYYEQYF.

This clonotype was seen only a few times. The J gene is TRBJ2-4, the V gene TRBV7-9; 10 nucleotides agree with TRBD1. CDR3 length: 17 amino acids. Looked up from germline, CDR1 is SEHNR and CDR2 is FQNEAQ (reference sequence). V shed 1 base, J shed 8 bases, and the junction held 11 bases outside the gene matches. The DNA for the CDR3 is TGTGCCAGCAGCTTAGTACCGGGACAGGGGAAGGGATACATTCAGTACTTC. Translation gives CASSLVPGQGKGYIQYF.

Written as DNA, the CDR3 is TGTGCCAGCAGCTTAGCGCTCTCCAGCACAGATACGCAGTATTTT. Its protein is CASSLALSSTDTQYF. The gene calls are TRBV7-2 and TRBJ2-3; D is unresolved. The germline V gene has CDR1 SGHTA and CDR2 FQGNSA. This CDR3 is built from 15 residues. Trimming cost V 0 bases and J 0 bases, with 7 bases left between them.

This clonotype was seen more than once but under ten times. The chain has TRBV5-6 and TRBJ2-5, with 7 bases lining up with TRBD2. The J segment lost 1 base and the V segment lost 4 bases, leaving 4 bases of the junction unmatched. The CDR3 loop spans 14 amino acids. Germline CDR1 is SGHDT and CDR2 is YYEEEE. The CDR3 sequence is CASSLPSGQETQYF. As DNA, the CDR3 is TGTGCCAGCAGCCTGCCTAGCGGCCAAGAGACCCAGTACTTC.

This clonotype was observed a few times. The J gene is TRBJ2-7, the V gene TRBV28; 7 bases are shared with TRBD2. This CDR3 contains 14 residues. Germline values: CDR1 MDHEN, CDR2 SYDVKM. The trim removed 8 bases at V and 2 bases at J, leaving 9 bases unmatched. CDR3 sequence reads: CASGTGGGAYEQYF. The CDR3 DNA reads TGTGCCAGCGGAACGGGGGGAGGGGCCTACGAGCAGTACTTC.

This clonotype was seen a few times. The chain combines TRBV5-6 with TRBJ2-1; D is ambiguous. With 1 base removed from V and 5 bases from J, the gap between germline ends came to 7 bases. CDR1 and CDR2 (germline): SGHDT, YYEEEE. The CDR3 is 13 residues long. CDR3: CASSLFYHNEQFF. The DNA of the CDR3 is TGTGCCAGCAGCTTGTTCTACCACAATGAGCAGTTCTTC.

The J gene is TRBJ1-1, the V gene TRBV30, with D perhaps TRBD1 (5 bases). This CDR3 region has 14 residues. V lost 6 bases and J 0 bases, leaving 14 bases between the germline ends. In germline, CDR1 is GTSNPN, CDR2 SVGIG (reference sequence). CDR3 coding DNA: TGTGCCTGCCGGGGCGGCGCTATGAACACTGAAGCTTTCTTT. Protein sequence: CACRGGAMNTEAFF.

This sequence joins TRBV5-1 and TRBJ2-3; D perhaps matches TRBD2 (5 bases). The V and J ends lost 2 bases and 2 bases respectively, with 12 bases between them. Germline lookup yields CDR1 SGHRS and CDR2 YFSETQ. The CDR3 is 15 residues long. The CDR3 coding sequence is TGCGCCAGCAGCTTAAGCGGACCCCCCACAGATACGCAGTATTTT. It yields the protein CASSLSGPPTDTQYF.

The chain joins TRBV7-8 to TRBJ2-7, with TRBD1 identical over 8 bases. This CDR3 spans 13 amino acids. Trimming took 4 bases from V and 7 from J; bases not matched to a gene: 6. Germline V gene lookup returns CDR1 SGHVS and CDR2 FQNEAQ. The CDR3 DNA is TGTGCCAGCAGCTCCCGGACAGGGAGTGAGCAGTACTTC. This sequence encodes CASSSRTGSEQYF.

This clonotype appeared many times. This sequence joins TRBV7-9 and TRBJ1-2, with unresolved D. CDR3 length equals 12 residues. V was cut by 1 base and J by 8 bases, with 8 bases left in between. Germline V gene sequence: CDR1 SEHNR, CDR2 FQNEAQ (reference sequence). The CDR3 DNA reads TGTGCCAGCAGCTTAGTTGAGGGCGGCTACACCTTC. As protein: CASSLVEGGYTF.

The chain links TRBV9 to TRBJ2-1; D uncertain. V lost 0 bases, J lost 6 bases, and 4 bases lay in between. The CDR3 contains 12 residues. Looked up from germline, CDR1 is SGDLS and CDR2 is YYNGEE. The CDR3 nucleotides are TGTGCCAGCAGCGTAGACCGCAATGAGCAGTTCTTC. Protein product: CASSVDRNEQFF.

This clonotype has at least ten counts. This CDR3 is CASTTALGGTQYF. The CDR3 bases are TGTGCCAGCACGACAGCACTGGGAGGGACCCAGTACTTC. The chain carries TRBV6-1 and TRBJ2-5; maybe TRBD2 (6 bases). The CDR3 sequence is 13 residues long. Germline lookup yields CDR1 MNHNS and CDR2 SASEGT. V lost 7 bases to trimming and J lost 7 bases, with 16 bases between them.

CDR3 protein: CASSLEYGEETQYF. CDR3 nucleotides: TGTGCCAGCAGCTTAGAGTACGGAGAAGAGACCCAGTACTTC. The V gene is TRBV11-2, the J gene TRBJ2-5; no firm D call. Between the trimmed V and J ends, which lost 0 bases and 3 bases, there was a span of 8 bases. Germline assignment: CDR1 SGHAT and CDR2 FQNNGV. The CDR3 is 14 amino acids.

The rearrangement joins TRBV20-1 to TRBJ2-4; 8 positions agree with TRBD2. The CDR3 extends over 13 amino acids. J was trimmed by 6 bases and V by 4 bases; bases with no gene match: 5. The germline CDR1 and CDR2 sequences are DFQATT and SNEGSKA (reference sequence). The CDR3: CSAKLADLNIQYF. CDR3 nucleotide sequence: TGCAGTGCTAAACTAGCGGACCTAAACATTCAGTACTTC.

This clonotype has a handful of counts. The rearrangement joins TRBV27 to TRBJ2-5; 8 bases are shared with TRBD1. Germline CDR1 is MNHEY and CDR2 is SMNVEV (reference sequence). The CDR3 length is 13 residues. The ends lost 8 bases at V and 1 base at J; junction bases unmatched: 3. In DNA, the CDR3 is TGTGCCAGCCGCAGGGGGCCCCAAGAGACCCAGTACTTC. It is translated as CASRRGPQETQYF.

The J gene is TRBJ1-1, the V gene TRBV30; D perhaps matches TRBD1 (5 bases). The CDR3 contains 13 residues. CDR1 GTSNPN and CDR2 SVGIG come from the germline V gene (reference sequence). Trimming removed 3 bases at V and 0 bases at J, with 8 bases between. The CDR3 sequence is CAWSSGLNTEAFF. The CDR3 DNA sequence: TGTGCCTGGAGCTCAGGGCTGAACACTGAAGCTTTCTTT.